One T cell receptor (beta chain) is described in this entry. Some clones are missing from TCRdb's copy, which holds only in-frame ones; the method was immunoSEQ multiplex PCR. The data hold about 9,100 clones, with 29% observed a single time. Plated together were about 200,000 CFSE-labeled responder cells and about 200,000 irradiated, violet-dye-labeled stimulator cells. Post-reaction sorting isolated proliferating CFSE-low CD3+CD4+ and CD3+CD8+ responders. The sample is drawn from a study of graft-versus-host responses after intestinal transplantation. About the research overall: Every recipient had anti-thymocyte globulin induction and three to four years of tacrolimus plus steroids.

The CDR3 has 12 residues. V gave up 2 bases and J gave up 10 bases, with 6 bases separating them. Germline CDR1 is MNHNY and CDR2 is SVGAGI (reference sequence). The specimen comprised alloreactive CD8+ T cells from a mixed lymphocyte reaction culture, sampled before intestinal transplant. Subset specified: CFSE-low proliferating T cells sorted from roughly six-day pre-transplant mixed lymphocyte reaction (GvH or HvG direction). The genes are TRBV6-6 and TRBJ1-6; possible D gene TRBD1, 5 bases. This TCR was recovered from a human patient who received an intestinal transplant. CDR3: CASSYGGSPLHF. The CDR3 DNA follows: TGTGCCAGCAGTTACGGGGGGTCACCCCTCCACTTT.